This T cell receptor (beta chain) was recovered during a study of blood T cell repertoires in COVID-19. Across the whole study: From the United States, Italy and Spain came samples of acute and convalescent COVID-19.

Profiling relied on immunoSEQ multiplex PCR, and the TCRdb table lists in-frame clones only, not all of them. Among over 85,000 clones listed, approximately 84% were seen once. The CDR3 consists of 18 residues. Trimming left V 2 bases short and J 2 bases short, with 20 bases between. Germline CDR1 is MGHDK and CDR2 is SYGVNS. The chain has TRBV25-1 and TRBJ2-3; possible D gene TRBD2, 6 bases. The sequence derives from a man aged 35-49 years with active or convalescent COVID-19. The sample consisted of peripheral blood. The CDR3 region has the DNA TGTGCCAGCAGTGAAGACAAGTGGGGGGAGCGGTACACAGATACGCAGTATTTT. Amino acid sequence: CASSEDKWGERYTDTQYF.